A single sample is the source of the 5 T cell receptor beta chains below, sequenced in a study of T cell repertoires in cytomegalovirus infection. Antigens of these TCRs are unknown. TCRdb itself ran the reads through MiXCR, one entry per CDR3 protein. The table has about 830,000 distinct CDR3 sequences, approximately 30% seen once. Sequenced here: cultured CD8+ T cells from PBMCs, sampled from culture after CMV antigen stimulation. The source is a human donor in good health (CMV status not recorded). Some clones in this sample may be carry-over from other donors' samples.

The gene calls are TRBV5-1 and TRBJ1-1; D is unclear. In germline, CDR1 is SGHRS, CDR2 YFSETQ. This CDR3 contains 14 residues. V was cut by 4 bases and J by 4 bases, with 14 bases left in between. The CDR3 loop reads CASSQQLRGTEAFF. CDR3 in DNA: TGCGCCAGCAGCCAACAATTACGGGGCACTGAAGCTTTCTTT.

This clonotype was seen a handful of times. The chain carries TRBV6-4 and TRBJ2-1; the D gene is possibly TRBD2 (6 bases). V dropped 4 bases and J dropped 4 bases, with 20 bases sitting between them. The CDR3 consists of 17 residues. The germline V gene encodes CDR1 MRHNA and CDR2 SNTAGT. This CDR3 is CASSVRGPEGPYNEQFF. CDR3 in DNA: TGTGCCAGCAGTGTCCGAGGGCCGGAGGGCCCGTACAATGAGCAGTTCTTC.

The chain links TRBV27 to TRBJ2-6; no reliable D call. The CDR3 contains 16 residues. V lost 3 bases and J 0 bases, leaving 9 bases between the germline ends. Germline V gives CDR1 MNHEY, CDR2 SMNVEV (reference sequence). CDR3 nucleotide sequence: TGTGCCAGCAGTTTGTTTCCGAACTCTGGGGCCAACGTCCTGACTTTC. It is translated as CASSLFPNSGANVLTF.

The sample holds a few counts of this clonotype. The J gene is TRBJ2-5, the V gene TRBV13; D uncertain. CDR3 length: 14 amino acids. Germline V CDR1 and CDR2: PRHDT, FYEKMQ (reference sequence). V was pared by 4 bases and J by 4 bases, with 13 bases between. The CDR3 DNA follows: TGTGCCAGCAGCTCAACTCGTTTACCAGAGACCCAGTACTTC. Amino acid sequence: CASSSTRLPETQYF.

This chain links TRBV7-9 with TRBJ1-1; D is unclear. Trimming removed 1 base at V and 7 bases at J, with 16 bases between. The CDR3 runs 15 residues. Germline V CDR1 and CDR2: SEHNR, FQNEAQ (reference sequence). This chain's CDR3 is CASSLVLGIRNEAFF. Here the CDR3 DNA reads TGTGCCAGCAGCTTAGTATTGGGTATACGGAATGAAGCTTTCTTT.